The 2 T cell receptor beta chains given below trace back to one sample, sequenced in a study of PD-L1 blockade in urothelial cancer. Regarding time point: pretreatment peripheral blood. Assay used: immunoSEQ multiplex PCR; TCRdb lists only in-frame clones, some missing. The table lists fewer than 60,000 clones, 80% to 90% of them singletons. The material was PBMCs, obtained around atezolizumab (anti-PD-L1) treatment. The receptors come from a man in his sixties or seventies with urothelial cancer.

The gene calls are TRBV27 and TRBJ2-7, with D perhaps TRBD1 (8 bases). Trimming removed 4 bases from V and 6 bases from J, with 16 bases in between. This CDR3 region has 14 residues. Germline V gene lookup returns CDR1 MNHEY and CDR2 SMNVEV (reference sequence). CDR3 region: CASSSRQGTTEQYF. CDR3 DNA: TGTGCCAGCAGTTCGCGACAGGGGACTACCGAGCAGTACTTC.

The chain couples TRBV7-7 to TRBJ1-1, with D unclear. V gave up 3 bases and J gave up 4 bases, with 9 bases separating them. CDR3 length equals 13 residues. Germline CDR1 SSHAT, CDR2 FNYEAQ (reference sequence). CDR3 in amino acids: CASSFRAGTEAFF. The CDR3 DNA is TGTGCCAGCAGCTTTCGCGCGGGCACTGAAGCTTTCTTT.